What follows are 9 T cell receptor beta chains derived from one specimen sequenced in a study of shared clonotypes between healthy human individuals. Measured with immunoSEQ multiplex PCR; TCRdb has only the in-frame clones, and not every one. This table holds some 1.1 million clones, 70% to 85% found once. Sequenced sample: memory CD4+ T cells from PBMCs. Regarding subset: CD45RA-negative fraction. The origin of the receptors is a man younger than 30 in good health. Some clones in this sample may be carry-over from other donors' samples.

The sample holds many counts of this clone. The chain links TRBV7-3 to TRBJ2-3; TRBD2 matches 11 bases. Germline trimming cut 4 bases from V and 3 bases from J; bases unmatched to any gene: 6. Per the germline V gene, CDR1 is SGHTA and CDR2 is FQGTGA. CDR3 length: 16 amino acids. The chain's CDR3 is CASSYHGTSGTDTQYF. The CDR3 bases are TGTGCCAGCAGCTACCACGGGACTAGCGGTACAGATACGCAGTATTTT.

The chain employs TRBV29-1 and TRBJ2-5; 10 nucleotides match TRBD1. CDR3 length: 13 amino acids. Germline CDR1 is SQVTM and CDR2 is ANQGSEA. Trimming at V came to 4 bases and at J to 5 bases, leaving 4 bases not matched to a gene. The CDR3 reads CSVATGGAETQYF. The DNA for the CDR3 is TGCAGCGTTGCGACAGGGGGCGCGGAGACCCAGTACTTC.

V usage is TRBV29-1 and J usage is TRBJ2-5, with D possibly matching TRBD2 (6 bases). Germline loops: CDR1 SQVTM, CDR2 ANQGSEA. This CDR3 comprises 16 residues. V was clipped by 0 bases and J by 5 bases, with 19 bases between them. The CDR3 loop is CSVEEVRGPAGETQYF. CDR3 DNA: TGCAGCGTTGAAGAGGTACGCGGCCCCGCGGGGGAGACCCAGTACTTC. The full variable domain, in which reference TRBV29-1 and TRBJ2-5 provide the parts outside the CDR3, is SAVISQKPSRDICQRGTSLTIQCQVDSQVTMMFWYRQQPGQSLTLIATANQGSEATYESGFVIDKFPISRPNLTFSTLTVSNMSPEDSSIYLCSVEEVRGPAGETQYFGPGTRLLVL.

The rearrangement joins TRBV6-6 to TRBJ2-7; possible D gene TRBD2, 5 bases. Trimming took off 2 bases at V and 6 bases at J, with 17 bases between the two ends. The CDR3 runs 15 residues. CDR1 and CDR2 (germline): MNHNY, SVGAGI (reference sequence). In DNA, the CDR3 is TGTGCCAGCAGTTACGGAGGTACGTCCCTCAGCGAGCAGTACTTC. Its protein is CASSYGGTSLSEQYF.

This chain connects TRBV28 to TRBJ2-7, with 8 nucleotides matching TRBD2. The CDR3 loop spans 13 amino acids. J lost 7 bases, V lost 4 bases, and 6 bases had no gene match. CDR1 and CDR2 (germline): MDHEN, SYDVKM. The CDR3 nucleotides read TGTGCCAGCAGTTCAGGACTAGCTCGGGAGCAGTACTTC. Translation gives CASSSGLAREQYF.

Concerning this clone: An end of the junction differs from the germline gene, which may be a read error. V is TRBV5-1 and J is TRBJ2-7; 7 positions match TRBD1. Germline loops: CDR1 SGHRS, CDR2 YFSETQ. The CDR3 has 14 residues. The CDR3 coding sequence is TGCGCCAGCACTGCGGACAGGCCTTTCTACGGGCAGTACTTC. This sequence encodes CASTADRPFYGQYF.

The gene calls are TRBV9 and TRBJ1-4, with D perhaps matching TRBD1 (5 bases). V was shortened by 2 bases and J by 3 bases, with 11 bases between the two germline ends. The CDR3 has 15 amino acids. Germline assignment: CDR1 SGDLS and CDR2 YYNGEE. CDR3 sequence (DNA): TGTGCCAGCAGCGTTTGGGGGTCGCCTAATGAAAAACTGTTTTTT. Encoded protein: CASSVWGSPNEKLFF.

This clone was detected only once. CDR3 sequence (DNA): TGTGCCAGCAGTACCACCAAACAGGGATCCAACTATGGCTACACCTTC. This gives the protein CASSTTKQGSNYGYTF. The V and J genes are TRBV28 and TRBJ1-2; D perhaps matches TRBD1 (6 bases). Trimming cost V 5 bases and J 2 bases, with 18 bases left between them. CDR3 length equals 16 residues. CDR1 and CDR2 (germline): MDHEN, SYDVKM.

This clone appeared once. Distinct nucleotide sequences in the sample also encode this CDR3. The gene calls are TRBV18 and TRBJ1-5, with D unclear. The germline V and J ends were trimmed by 2 bases and 0 bases, with 8 bases remaining between them. The germline CDR1 and CDR2 sequences are KGHSH and LQKENI. The CDR3 spans 15 residues. The CDR3 loop reads CASSPGTYSNQPQHF. CDR3 bases: TGTGCCAGCTCACCAGGCACATATAGCAATCAGCCCCAGCATTTT.